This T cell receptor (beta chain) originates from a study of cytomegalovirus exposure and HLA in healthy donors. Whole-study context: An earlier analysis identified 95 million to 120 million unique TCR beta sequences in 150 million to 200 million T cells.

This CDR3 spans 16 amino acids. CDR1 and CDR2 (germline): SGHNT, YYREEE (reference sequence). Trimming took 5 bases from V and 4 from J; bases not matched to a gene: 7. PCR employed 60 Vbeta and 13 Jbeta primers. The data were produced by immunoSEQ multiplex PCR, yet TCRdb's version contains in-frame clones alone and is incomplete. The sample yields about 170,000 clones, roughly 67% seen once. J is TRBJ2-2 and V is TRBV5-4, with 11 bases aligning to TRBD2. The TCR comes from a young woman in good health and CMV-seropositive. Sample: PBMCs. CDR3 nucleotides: TGTGCCAGCAGGACCGGGACTAGCGGTCCCACCGGGGAGCTGTTTTTT. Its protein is CASRTGTSGPTGELFF.